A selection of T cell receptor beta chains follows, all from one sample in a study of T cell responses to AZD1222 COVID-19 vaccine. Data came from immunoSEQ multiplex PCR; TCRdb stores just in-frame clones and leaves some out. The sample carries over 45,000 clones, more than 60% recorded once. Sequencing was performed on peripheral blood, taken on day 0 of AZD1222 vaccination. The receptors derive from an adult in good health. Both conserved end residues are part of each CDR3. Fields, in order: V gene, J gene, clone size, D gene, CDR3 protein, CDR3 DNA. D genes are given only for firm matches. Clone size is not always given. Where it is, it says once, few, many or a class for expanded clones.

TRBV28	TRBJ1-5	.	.	CASIKGAGQPQHF	TGTGCCAGCATAAAGGGCGCAGGGCAGCCCCAGCATTTT
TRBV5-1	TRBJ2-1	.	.	CASSLNGGASYNEQFF	TGCGCCAGCAGCCTTAATGGGGGGGCCTCCTACAATGAGCAGTTCTTC
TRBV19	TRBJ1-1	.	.	CASSIDHGDTGRNTEAFF	TGTGCCAGTAGTATAGATCATGGAGACACCGGGCGGAACACTGAAGCTTTCTTT
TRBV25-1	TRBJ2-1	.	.	CASSDGQGNYNEQFF	TGTGCCAGCAGTGATGGGCAGGGTAACTACAATGAGCAGTTCTTC
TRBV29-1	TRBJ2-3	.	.	CSVALTSTDTQYF	TGCAGCGTTGCCCTTACTAGCACAGATACGCAGTATTTT
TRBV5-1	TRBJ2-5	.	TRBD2	CASRGGRGDGETQYF	TGCGCCAGCCGGGGGGGGCGCGGCGACGGGGAGACCCAGTACTTC
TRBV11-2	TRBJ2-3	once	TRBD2	CASSLVQAGGLDTQYF	TGTGCCAGCAGCTTAGTTCAAGCGGGAGGTTTAGATACGCAGTATTTT
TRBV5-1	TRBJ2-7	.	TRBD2	CASSFGLADSYEQYF	TGCGCCAGCAGCTTTGGACTAGCGGACTCCTACGAGCAGTACTTC
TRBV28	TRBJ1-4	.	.	CASRGGEKLLF	TGTGCCAGCAGGGGAGGGGAAAAACTGCTTTTT
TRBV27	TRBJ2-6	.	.	CASSFSGRSGANVLTF	TGTGCCAGCAGTTTTTCTGGCCGCTCTGGGGCCAACGTCCTGACTTTC
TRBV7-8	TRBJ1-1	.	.	CASSLEVNTEAFF	TGTGCCAGCAGCTTAGAGGTGAACACTGAAGCTTTCTTT
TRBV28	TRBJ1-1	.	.	CASKGRVRTEAFF	TGTGCCAGCAAGGGACGAGTAAGGACTGAAGCTTTCTTT
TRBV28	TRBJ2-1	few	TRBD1	CASSSGTGLRNEQFF	TGTGCCAGCAGTTCCGGGACAGGGTTGAGGAATGAGCAGTTCTTC
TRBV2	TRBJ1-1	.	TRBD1	CASSTKTGTNTEAFF	TGTGCCAGCAGTACCAAGACAGGGACGAACACTGAAGCTTTCTTT
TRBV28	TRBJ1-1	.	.	CASRNWASQPIEAFF	TGTGCCAGCAGAAACTGGGCCAGCCAACCAATAGAAGCTTTCTTT
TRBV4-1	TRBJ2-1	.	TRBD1	CASSPGTGDSYNEQFF	TGCGCCAGCAGCCCCGGGACAGGGGACTCCTACAATGAGCAGTTCTTC
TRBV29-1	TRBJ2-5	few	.	CSVEVGSSQETQYF	TGCAGCGTTGAAGTAGGGTCTTCCCAAGAGACCCAGTACTTC
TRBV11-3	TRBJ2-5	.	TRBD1	CASSPGTGAGETQYF	TGTGCCAGCAGCCCCGGGACAGGGGCCGGAGAGACCCAGTACTTC
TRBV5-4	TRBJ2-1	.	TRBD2	CASSLSSGISYNEQFF	TGTGCCAGCAGCCTGTCTAGCGGGATCTCCTACAATGAGCAGTTCTTC
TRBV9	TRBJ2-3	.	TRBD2	CASSAGRWGTDTQYF	TGTGCCAGCAGCGCCGGGAGGTGGGGCACAGATACGCAGTATTTT
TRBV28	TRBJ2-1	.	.	CATSSGGGAYNEQFF	TGTGCCACATCCAGCGGAGGGGGGGCCTACAATGAGCAGTTCTTC
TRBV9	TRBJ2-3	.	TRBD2	CASSVEAGGPTDTQYF	TGTGCCAGCAGCGTAGAGGCGGGGGGGCCCACAGATACGCAGTATTTT
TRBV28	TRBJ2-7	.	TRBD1	CASSPALDRVTYEQYF	TGTGCCAGCAGCCCTGCCCTGGACAGGGTTACCTACGAGCAGTACTTC
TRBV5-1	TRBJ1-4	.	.	CASSLDAGINEKLFF	TGCGCCAGCAGCTTGGACGCAGGGATTAATGAAAAACTGTTTTTT
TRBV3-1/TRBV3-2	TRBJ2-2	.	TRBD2	CASTKRDSDTGELFF	TGTGCCAGCACAAAGCGGGACTCAGACACCGGGGAGCTGTTTTTT
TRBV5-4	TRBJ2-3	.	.	CASSRRAERADTQYF	TGTGCCAGCAGCCGCCGAGCGGAGAGGGCAGATACGCAGTATTTT
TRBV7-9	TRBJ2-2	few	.	CASSLATAGTGELFF	TGTGCCAGCAGCTTAGCTACAGCGGGCACCGGGGAGCTGTTTTTT
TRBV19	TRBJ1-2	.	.	CASSIAQGNYGYTF	TGTGCCAGTAGTATTGCGCAGGGGAACTATGGCTACACCTTC
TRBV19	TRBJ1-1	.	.	CASSGQAWDTEAFF	TGTGCCAGTAGTGGACAAGCGTGGGACACTGAAGCTTTCTTT
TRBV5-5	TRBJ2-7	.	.	CASSLGALSYEQYF	TGTGCCAGCAGCTTGGGGGCCCTCAGCTACGAGCAGTACTTC
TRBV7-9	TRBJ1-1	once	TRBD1	CASSLSTGGHTEAFF	TGTGCCAGCAGCTTATCGACAGGGGGCCACACTGAAGCTTTCTTT
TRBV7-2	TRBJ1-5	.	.	CASSPGHSNQPQHF	TGTGCCAGCAGCCCTGGCCATAGCAATCAGCCCCAGCATTTT
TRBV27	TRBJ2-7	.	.	CASSLKVGYEQYF	TGTGCCAGCAGTTTAAAGGTCGGCTACGAGCAGTACTTC
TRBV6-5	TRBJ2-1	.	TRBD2	CASSYDRGSSDEQFF	TGTGCCAGCAGTTACGATCGCGGGAGTAGCGATGAGCAGTTCTTC
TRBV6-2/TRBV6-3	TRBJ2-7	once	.	CASSRLENTYEQYF	TGTGCCAGCAGCCGACTTGAGAATACCTACGAGCAGTACTTC
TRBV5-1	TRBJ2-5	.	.	CASSLGTRGGETQYF	TGCGCCAGCAGCTTGGGGACTAGGGGGGGAGAGACCCAGTACTTC
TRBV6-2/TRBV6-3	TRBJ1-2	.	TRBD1	CASSYSKTDREHGYTF	TGTGCCAGCAGTTACTCAAAAACCGACAGGGAACATGGCTACACCTTC
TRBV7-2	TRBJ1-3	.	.	CASSLGWGPRGNTIYF	TGTGCCAGCAGCTTAGGGTGGGGCCCTCGAGGAAACACCATATATTTT
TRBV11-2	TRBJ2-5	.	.	CASSFGSKETQYF	TGTGCCAGCAGCTTCGGCAGTAAAGAGACCCAGTACTTC
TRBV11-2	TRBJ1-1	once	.	CASSLRVNTEAFF	TGTGCCAGCAGTCTCCGGGTTAACACTGAAGCTTTCTTT
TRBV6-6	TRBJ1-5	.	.	CASSTPGSYQPQHF	TGTGCCAGCAGTACCCCGGGATCCTATCAGCCCCAGCATTTT